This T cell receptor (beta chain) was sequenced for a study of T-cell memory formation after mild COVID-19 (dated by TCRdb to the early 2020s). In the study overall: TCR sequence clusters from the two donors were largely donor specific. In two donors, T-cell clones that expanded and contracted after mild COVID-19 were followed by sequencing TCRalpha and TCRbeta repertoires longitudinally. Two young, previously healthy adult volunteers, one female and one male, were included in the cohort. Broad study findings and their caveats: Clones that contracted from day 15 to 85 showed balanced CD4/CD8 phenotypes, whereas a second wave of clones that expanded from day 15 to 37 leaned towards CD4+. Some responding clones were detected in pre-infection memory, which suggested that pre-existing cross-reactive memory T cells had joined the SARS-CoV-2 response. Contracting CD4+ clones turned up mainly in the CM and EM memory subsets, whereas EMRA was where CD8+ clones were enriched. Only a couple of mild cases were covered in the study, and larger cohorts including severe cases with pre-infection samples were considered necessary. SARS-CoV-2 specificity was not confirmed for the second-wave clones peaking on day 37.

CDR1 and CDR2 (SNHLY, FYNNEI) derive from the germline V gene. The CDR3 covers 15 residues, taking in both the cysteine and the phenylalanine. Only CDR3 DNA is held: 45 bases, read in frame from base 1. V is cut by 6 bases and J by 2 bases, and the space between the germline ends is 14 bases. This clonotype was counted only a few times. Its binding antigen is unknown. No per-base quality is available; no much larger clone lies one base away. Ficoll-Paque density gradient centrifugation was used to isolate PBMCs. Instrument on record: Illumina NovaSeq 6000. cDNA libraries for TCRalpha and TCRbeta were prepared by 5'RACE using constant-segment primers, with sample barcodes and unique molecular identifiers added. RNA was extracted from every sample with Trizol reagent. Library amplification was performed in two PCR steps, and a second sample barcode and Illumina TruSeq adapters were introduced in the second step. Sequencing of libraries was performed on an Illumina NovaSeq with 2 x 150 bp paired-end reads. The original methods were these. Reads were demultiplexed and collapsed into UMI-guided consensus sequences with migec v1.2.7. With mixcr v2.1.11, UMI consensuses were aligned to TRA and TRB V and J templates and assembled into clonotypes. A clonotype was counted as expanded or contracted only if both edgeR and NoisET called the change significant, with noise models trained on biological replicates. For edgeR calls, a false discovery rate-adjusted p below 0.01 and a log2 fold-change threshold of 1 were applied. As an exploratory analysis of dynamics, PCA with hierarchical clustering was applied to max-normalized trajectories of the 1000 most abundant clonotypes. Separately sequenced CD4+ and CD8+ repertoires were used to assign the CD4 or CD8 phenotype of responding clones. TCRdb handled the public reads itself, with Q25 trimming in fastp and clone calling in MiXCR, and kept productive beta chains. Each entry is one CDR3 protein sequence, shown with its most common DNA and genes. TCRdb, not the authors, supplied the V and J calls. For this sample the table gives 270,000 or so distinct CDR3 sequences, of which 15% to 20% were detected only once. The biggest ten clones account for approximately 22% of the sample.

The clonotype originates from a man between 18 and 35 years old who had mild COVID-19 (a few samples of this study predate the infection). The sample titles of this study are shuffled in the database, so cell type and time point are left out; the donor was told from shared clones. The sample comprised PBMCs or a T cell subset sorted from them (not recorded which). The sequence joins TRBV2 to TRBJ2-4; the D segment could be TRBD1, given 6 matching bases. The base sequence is TGTGCCAGCAGCGAACGGACAGAGACCAAAAACATTCAGTACTTC. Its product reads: CASSERTETKNIQYF.